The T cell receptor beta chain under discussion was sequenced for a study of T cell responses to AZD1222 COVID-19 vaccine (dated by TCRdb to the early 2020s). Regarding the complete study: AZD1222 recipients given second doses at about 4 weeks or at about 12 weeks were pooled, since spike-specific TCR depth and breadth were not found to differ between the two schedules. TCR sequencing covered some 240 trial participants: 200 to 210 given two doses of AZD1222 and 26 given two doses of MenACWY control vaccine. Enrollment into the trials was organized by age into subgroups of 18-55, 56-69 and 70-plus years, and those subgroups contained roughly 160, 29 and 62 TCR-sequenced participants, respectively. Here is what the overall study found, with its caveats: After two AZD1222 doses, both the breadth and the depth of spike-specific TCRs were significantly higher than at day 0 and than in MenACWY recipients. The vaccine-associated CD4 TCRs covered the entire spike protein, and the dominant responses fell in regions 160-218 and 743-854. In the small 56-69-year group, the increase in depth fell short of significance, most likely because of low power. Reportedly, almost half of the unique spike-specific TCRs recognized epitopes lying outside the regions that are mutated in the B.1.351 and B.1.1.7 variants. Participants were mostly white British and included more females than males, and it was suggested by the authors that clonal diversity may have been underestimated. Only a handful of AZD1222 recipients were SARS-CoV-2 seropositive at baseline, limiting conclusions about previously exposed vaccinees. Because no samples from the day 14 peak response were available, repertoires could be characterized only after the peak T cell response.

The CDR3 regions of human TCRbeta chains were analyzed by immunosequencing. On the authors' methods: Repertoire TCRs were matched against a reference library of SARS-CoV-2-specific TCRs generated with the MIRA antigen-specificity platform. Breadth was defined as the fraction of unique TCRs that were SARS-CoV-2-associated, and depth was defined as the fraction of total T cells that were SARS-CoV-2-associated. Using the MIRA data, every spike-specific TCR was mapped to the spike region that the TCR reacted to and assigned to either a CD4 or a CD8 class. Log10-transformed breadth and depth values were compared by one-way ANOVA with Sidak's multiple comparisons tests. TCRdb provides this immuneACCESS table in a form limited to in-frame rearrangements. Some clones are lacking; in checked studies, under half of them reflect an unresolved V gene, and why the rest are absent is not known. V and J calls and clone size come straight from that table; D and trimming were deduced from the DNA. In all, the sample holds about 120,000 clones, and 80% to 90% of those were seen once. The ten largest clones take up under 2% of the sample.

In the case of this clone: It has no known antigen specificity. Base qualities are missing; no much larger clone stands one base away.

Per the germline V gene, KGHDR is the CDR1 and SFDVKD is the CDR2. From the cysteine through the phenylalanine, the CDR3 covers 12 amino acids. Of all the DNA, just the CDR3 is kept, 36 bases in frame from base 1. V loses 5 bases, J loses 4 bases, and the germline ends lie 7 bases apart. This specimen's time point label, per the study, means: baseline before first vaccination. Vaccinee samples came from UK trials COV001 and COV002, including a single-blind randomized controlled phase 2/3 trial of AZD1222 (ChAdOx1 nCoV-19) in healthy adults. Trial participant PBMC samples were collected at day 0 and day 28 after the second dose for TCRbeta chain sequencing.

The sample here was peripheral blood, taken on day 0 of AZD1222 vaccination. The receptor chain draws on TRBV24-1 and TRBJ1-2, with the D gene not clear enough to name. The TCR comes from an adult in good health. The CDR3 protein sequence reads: CATSADSYGYTF. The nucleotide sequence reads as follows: TGTGCCACCAGTGCAGATTCCTATGGCTACACCTTC.